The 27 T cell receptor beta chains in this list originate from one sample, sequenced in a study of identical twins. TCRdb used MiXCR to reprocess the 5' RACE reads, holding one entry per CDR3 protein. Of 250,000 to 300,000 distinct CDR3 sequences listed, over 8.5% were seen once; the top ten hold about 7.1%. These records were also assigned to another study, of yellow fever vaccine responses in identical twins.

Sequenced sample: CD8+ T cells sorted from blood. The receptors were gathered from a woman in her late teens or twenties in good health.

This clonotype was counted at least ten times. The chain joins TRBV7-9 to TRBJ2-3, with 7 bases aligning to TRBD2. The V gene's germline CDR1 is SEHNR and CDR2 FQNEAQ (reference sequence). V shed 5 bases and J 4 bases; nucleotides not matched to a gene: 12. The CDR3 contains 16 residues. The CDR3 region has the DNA TGTGCCAGCAGCCCTTCGGGAGGAGGGTCTTCAGATACGCAGTATTTT. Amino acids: CASSPSGGGSSDTQYF.

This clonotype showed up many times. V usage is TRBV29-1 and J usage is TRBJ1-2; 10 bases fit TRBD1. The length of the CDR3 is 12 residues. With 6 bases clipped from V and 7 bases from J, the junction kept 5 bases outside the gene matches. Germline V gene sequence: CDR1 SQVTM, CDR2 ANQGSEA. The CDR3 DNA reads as TGCAGCGTCGGGACAGGGGAGGGTGGCTACACCTTC. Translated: CSVGTGEGGYTF.

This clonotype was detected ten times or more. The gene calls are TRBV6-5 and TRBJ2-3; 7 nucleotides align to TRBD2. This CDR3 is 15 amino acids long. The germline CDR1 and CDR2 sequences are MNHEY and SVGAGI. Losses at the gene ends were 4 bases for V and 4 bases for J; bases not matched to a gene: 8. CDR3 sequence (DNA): TGTGCCAGCAGTTCCCTAGCGGTGGGCGCAGATACGCAGTATTTT. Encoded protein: CASSSLAVGADTQYF.

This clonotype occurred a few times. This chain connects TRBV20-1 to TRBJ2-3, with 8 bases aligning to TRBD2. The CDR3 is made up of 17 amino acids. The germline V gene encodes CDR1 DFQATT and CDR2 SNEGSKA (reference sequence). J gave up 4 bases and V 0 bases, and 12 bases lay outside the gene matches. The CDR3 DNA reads TGCAGTGCTAGAGATACGTTTAGCGGGAAGCCCCCAGATACGCAGTATTTT. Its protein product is CSARDTFSGKPPDTQYF.

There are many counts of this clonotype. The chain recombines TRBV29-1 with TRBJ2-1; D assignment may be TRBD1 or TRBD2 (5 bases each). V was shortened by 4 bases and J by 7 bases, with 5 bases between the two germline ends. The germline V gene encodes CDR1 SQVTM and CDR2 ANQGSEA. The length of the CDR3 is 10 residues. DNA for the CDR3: TGCAGCGTTGGGGGGAATGAGCAGTTCTTC. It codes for CSVGGNEQFF.

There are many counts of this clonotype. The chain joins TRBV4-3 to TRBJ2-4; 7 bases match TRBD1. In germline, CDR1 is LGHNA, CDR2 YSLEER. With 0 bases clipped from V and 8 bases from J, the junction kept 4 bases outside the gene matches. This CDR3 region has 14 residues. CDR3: CASSQDRGNDIQYF. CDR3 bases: TGCGCCAGCAGCCAAGACAGGGGGAACGACATTCAGTACTTC.

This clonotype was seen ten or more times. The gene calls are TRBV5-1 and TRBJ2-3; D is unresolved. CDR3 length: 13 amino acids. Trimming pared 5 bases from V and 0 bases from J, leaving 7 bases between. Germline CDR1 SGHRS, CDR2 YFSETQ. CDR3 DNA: TGCGCCAGCAGTATGTCCAGCACAGATACGCAGTATTTT. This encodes CASSMSSTDTQYF.

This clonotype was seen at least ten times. CDR3 region: CASSLDGGVGANVLTF. DNA for the CDR3: TGTGCCAGCAGTTTGGACGGCGGAGTTGGGGCCAACGTCCTGACTTTC. The chain uses TRBV12-3 or TRBV12-4 and TRBJ2-6; D gene ambiguous. V lost 3 bases and J lost 3, with 12 bases in between. This CDR3 is built from 16 residues.

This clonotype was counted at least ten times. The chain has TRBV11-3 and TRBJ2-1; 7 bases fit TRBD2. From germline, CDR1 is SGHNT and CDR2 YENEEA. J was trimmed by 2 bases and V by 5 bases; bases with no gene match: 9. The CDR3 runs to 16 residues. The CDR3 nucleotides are TGTGCCAGCAGCCCGAAAGATGCGGGGGCCTACAATGAGCAGTTCTTC. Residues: CASSPKDAGAYNEQFF.

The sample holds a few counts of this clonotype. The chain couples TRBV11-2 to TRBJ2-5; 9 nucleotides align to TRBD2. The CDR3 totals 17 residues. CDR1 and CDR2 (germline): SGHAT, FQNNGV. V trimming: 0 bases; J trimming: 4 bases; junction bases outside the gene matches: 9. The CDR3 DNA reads TGTGCCAGCAGCTTAGAGATAGCGGGAGTTGGAGTAGAGACCCAGTACTTC. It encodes CASSLEIAGVGVETQYF.

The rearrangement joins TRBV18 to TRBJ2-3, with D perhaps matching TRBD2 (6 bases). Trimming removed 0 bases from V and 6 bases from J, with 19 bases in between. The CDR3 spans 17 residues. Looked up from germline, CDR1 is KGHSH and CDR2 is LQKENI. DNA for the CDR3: TGTGCCAGCTCACCACCGGGGCACGGGGAAAGCGGGGATACGCAGTATTTT. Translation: CASSPPGHGESGDTQYF.

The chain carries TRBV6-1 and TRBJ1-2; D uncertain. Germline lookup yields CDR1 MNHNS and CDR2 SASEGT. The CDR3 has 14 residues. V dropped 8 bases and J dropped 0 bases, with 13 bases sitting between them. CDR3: CASWTGGANYGYTF. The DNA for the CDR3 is TGTGCCAGCTGGACTGGAGGAGCTAACTATGGCTACACCTTC.

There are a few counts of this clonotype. The CDR3 protein is CASSYSGEYNEQFF. The CDR3 nucleotides are TGTGCCAGCAGCTATAGCGGAGAGTACAATGAGCAGTTCTTC. This sequence joins TRBV7-9 and TRBJ2-1; possibly TRBD2 for D (6 bases). CDR1 is SEHNR, CDR2 FQNEAQ, per germline (reference sequence). The CDR3 is 14 amino acids. Trimming shortened V by 4 bases and J by 4 bases, and 11 bases separated the two germline ends.

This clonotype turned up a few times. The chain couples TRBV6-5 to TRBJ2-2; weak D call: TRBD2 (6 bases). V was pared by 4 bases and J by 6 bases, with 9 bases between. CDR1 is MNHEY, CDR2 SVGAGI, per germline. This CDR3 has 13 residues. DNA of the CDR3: TGTGCCAGCAGTTCGGAGGGCTCCGGGGAGCTGTTTTTT. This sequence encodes CASSSEGSGELFF.

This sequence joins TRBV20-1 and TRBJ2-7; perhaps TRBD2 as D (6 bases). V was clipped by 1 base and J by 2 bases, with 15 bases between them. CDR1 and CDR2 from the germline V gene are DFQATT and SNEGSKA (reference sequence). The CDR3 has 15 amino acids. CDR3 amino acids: CSARGNSGTAYEQYF. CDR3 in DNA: TGCAGTGCTAGAGGCAATAGCGGTACAGCCTACGAGCAGTACTTC.

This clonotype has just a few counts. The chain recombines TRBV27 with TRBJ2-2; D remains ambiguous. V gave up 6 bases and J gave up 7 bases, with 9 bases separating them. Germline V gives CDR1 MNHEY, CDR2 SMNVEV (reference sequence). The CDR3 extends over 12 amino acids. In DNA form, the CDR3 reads TGTGCCAGCAGCCGGTACGGCGGGGAGCTGTTTTTT. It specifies CASSRYGGELFF.

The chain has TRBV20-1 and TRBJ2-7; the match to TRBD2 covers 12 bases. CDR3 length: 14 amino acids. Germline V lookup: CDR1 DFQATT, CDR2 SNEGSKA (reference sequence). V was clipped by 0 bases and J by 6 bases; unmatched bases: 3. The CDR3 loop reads CSARDLLAGGEQYF. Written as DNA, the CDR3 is TGCAGTGCTAGAGATCTACTAGCGGGAGGCGAGCAGTACTTC.

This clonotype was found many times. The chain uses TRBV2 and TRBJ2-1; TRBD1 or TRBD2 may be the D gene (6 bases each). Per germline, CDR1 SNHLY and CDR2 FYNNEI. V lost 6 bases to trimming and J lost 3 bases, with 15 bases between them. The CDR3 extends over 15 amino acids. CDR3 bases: TGTGCCAGCAGGGAGACAGAGGGGGGCTACAATGAGCAGTTCTTC. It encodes CASRETEGGYNEQFF.

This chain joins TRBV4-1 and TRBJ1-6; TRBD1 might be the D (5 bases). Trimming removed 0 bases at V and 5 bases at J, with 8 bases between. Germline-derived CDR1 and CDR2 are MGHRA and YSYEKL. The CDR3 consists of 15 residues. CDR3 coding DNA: TGCGCCAGCAGCCAAGAGGGACGGAATAATTCACCCCTCCACTTT. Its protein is CASSQEGRNNSPLHF.

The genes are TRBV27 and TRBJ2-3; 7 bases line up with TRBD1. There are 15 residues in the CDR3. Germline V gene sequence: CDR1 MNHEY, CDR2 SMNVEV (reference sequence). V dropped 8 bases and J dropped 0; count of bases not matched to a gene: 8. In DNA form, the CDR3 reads TGTGCCAGCGGACCCGGGACAGCTAGCACAGATACGCAGTATTTT. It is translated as CASGPGTASTDTQYF.

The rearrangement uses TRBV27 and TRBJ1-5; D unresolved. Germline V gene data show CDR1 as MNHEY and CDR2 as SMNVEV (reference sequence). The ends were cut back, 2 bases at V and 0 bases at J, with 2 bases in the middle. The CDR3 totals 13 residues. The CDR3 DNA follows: TGTGCCAGCAGTTTAACTAGCAATCAGCCCCAGCATTTT. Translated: CASSLTSNQPQHF.

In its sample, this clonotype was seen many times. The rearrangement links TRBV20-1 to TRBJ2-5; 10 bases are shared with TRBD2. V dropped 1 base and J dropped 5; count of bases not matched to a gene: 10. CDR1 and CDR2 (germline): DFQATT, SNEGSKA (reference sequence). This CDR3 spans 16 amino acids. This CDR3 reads CSARALASGGTETQYF. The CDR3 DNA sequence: TGCAGTGCTAGAGCTTTGGCTAGCGGGGGCACGGAGACCCAGTACTTC.

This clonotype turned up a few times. The CDR3 reads CASTPLVGNEQYF. CDR3 nucleotides: TGTGCCAGCACCCCTCTCGTTGGGAACGAGCAGTACTTC. The chain combines TRBV7-9 with TRBJ2-7; D remains ambiguous. V lost 7 bases to trimming and J lost 5 bases, with 15 bases between them. The CDR3 runs to 13 residues. Germline values: CDR1 SEHNR, CDR2 FQNEAQ (reference sequence).

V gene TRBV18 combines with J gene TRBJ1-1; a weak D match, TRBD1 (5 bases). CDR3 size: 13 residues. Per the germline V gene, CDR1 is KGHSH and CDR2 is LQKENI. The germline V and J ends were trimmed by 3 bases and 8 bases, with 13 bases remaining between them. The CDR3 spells CASSPGPEGEAFF. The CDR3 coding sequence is TGTGCCAGCTCACCGGGGCCCGAAGGGGAAGCTTTCTTT.

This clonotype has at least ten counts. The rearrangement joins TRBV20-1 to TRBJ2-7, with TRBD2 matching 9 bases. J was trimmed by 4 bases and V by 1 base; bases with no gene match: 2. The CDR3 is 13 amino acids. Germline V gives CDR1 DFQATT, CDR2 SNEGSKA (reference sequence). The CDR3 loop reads CSARGSGSYEQYF. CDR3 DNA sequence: TGCAGTGCTAGAGGTAGCGGGAGTTACGAGCAGTACTTC.

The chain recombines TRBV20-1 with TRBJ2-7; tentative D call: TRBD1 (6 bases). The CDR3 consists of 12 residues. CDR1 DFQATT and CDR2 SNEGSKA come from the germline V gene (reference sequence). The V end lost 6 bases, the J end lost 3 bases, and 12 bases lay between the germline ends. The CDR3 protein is CSAAPDSYEQYF. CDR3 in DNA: TGCAGTGCCGCCCCGGACAGCTACGAGCAGTACTTC.

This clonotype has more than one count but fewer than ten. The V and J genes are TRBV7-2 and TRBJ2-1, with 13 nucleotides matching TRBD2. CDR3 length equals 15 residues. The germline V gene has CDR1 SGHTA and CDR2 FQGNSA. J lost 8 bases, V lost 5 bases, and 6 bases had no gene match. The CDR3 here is CASSGGTSGTYEQFF. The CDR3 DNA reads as TGTGCCAGCAGCGGCGGGACTAGCGGGACCTATGAGCAGTTCTTC.